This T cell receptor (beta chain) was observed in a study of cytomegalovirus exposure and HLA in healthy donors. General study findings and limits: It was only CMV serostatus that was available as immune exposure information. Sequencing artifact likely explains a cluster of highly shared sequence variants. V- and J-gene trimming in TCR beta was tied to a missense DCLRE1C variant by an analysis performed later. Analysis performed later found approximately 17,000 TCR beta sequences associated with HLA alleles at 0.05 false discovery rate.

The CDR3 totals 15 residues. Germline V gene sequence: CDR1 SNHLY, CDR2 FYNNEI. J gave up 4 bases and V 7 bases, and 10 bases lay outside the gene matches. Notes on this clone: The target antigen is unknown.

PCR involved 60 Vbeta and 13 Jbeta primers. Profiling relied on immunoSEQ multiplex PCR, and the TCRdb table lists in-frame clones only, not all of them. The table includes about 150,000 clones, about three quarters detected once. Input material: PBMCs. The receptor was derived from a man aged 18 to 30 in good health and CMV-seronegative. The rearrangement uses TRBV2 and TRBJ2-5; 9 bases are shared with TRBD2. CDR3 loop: CASKSLAGGPETQYF. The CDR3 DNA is TGTGCCAGCAAATCCTTGGCGGGAGGGCCAGAGACCCAGTACTTC.